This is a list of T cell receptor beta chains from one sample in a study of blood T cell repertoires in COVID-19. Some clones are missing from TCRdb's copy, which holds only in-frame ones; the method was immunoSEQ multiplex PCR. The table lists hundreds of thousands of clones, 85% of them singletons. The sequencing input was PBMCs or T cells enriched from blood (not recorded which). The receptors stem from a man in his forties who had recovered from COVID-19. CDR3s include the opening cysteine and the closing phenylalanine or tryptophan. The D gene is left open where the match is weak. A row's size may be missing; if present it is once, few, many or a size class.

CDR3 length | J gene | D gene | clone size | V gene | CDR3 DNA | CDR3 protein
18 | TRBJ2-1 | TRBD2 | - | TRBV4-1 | TGCGCCAGCAGCCACGGTCCTTCAGCGGGAGGGCCCAGTAATGAGCAGTTCTTC | CASSHGPSAGGPSNEQFF
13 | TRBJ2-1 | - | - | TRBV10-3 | TGTGCCATCGGTGGGCTCTCCTACAATGAGCAGTTCTTC | CAIGGLSYNEQFF
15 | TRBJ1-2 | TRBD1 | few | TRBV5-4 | TGTGCCAGCAGCTTGGGGACAGGGGATGCCTATGGCTACACCTTC | CASSLGTGDAYGYTF
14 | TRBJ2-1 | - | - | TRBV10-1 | TGCGCCAGCAGTGATTCAGGGCCCCCCCATGAGCAGTTCTTC | CASSDSGPPHEQFF
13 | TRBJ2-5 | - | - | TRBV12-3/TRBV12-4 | TGTGCCAGCATGGCAGGGTTTTTTGAGACCCAGTACTTC | CASMAGFFETQYF
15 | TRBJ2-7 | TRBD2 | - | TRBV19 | TGTGCCAGTAGTGCAGGGAGGACTAGCGCGTACGAGCAGTACTTC | CASSAGRTSAYEQYF
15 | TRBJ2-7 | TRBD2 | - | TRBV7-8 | TGTGCCAGCAGTTCGGAGGGACTAGCTTTCTACGAGCAGTACTTC | CASSSEGLAFYEQYF
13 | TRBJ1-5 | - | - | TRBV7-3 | TGTGCCAGCAGCCCGGGGGTTAATCAGCCCCAGCATTTT | CASSPGVNQPQHF
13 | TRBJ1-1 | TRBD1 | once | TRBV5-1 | TGCGCCAGCAGCCAGGGGGCTGGCACTGAAGCTTTCTTT | CASSQGAGTEAFF
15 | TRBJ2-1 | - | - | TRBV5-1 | TGCGCCAGCAGCTTGGCCGCTTCTCCCAGCAATGAGCAGTTCTTC | CASSLAASPSNEQFF
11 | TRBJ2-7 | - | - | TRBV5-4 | TGTGCCAGCAGCTCCCTTTACGAGCAGTACTTC | CASSSLYEQYF
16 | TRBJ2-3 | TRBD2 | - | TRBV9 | TGTGCCAGCAGCCCCTTCACTAGCGGGGAGGCAGATACGCAGTATTTT | CASSPFTSGEADTQYF
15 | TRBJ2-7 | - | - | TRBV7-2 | TGTGCCAGCAGCTTAGCGACGGGACAAGGGTACGAGCAGTACTTC | CASSLATGQGYEQYF
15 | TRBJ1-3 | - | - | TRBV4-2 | TGTGCCAGCAGCCTCGCCAGGGCCTTTGGAAACACCATATATTTT | CASSLARAFGNTIYF
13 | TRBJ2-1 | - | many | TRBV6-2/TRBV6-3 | TGTGCCAGCAGTTTGTTGGAGGCCAATGAGCAGTTCTTC | CASSLLEANEQFF
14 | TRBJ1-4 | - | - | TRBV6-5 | TGTGCCAGCAGTTACTACGGGATCGGTGAAAAACTGTTTTTT | CASSYYGIGEKLFF
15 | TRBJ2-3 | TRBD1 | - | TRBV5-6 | TGTGCCAGCAGCCGACGACAGGGGGCTCGGGATACGCAGTATTTT | CASSRRQGARDTQYF
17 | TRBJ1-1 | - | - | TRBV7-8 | TGTGCCAGCAGCTTATTGGCCCTGCGCCCAAAGGAGGAAGAAGCTTTCTTT | CASSLLALRPKEEEAFF
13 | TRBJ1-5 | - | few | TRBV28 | TGTGCCAGCAGTTTCTCAGGGGAACAGCCCCAGCATTTT | CASSFSGEQPQHF
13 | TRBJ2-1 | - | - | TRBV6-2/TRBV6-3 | TGTGCCAGCAGCCCAACTAATTTAGATGAGCAGTTCTTC | CASSPTNLDEQFF
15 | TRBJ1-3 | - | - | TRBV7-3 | TGTGCCAGCAGCTTATCTTCCGGGGCTGGAAACACCATATATTTT | CASSLSSGAGNTIYF
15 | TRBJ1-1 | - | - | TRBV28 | TGTGCCAGCAGTCCCCAAACGACGGGAAACACTGAAGCTTTCTTT | CASSPQTTGNTEAFF
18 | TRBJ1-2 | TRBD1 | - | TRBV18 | TGTGCCAGCTCACCAACCACACCGGCACAGGGGGCCGACTATGGCTACACCTTC | CASSPTTPAQGADYGYTF
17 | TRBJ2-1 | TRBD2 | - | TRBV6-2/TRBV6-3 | TGTGCCAGCAGTTACAGTCTAGCGGGAACCTCCTACAATGAGCAGTTCTTC | CASSYSLAGTSYNEQFF
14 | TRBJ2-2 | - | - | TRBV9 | TGTGCCAGCAGCGTAAAGGTGGAGACCGGGGAGCTGTTTTTT | CASSVKVETGELFF
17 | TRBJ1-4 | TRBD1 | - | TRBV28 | TGTGCCAGCAGTCCTACTGACAGGGGTGCAACTAATGAAAAACTGTTTTTT | CASSPTDRGATNEKLFF
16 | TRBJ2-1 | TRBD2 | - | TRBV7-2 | TGTGCCAGCAGCTTAGCGGGTCGGGAGGGCCGGAATGAGCAGTTCTTC | CASSLAGREGRNEQFF
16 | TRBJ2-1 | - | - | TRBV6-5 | TGTGCCAGCAGTTACTGGAGCGGGTTTATAAACAATGAGCAGTTCTTC | CASSYWSGFINNEQFF
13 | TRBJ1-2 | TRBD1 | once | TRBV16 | TGTGCCAGCAGCCAATCGACAGGGAGAGGCTACACCTTC | CASSQSTGRGYTF
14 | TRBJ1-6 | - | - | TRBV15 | TGTGCCACCAGCAGAGATCAGGGGTCGAGGGACCTCCACTTT | CATSRDQGSRDLHF
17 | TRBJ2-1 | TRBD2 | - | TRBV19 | TGTGCCAGTAGTATAGGGCGGGAGGGCCGGACGAGCAATGAGCAGTTCTTC | CASSIGREGRTSNEQFF
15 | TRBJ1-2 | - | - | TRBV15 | TGTGCCACCAGCAGAGACTTATCCTTTATTAATGGCTACACCTTC | CATSRDLSFINGYTF
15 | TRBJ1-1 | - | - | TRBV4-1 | TGCGCCAGCAGCCACCTAGGGGGGGCCTACACTGAAGCTTTCTTT | CASSHLGGAYTEAFF
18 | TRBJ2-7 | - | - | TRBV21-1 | TGTGCCAGCAGCACGCCGTCCCGTATAGCGGGTCGACCCTACGAGCAGTACTTC | CASSTPSRIAGRPYEQYF
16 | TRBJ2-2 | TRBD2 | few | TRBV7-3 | TGTGCCAGCAGCCAACTAGCGGGAGGGCCGGTCGGGGAGCTGTTTTTT | CASSQLAGGPVGELFF
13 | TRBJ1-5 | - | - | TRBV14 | TGTGCCAGCACAGGGATAGGCAATCAGCCCCAGCATTTT | CASTGIGNQPQHF
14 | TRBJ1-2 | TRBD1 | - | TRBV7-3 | TGTGCCAGCAGCTTCCCGGGACAGGGGAATGGCTACACCTTC | CASSFPGQGNGYTF
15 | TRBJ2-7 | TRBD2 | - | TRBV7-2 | TGTGCCAGCAGCTTAGGCGCGGGAGGGAGCTACGAGCAGTACTTC | CASSLGAGGSYEQYF
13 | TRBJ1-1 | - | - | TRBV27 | TGTGCCAGCCAGTTGGGGGGGAACACTGAAGCTTTCTTT | CASQLGGNTEAFF
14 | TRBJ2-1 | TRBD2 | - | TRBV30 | TGTGCCTGGACTGTTAGCGGGGGATACAATGAGCAGTTCTTC | CAWTVSGGYNEQFF
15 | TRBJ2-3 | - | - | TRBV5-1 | TGCGCCAGCAGCTTGGCCAATGCACTTTCAGATACGCAGTATTTT | CASSLANALSDTQYF
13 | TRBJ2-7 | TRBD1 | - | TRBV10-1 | TGCGCCAGCAGGACAGGGGGTCTCTACGAGCAGTACTTC | CASRTGGLYEQYF
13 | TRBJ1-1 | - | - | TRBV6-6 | TGTGCCAGCAGTTACTTAAGTGAGACTGAAGCTTTCTTT | CASSYLSETEAFF
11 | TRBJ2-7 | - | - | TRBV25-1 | TGTGCCAGCAGCAGCGGCTACGAGCAGTACTTC | CASSSGYEQYF
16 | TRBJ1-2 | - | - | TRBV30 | TGTGCCTGGAGTCTGGGGACTAACTTAAAGTACCATGGCTACACCTTC | CAWSLGTNLKYHGYTF
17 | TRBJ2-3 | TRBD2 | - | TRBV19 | TGTGCCAGTAGTATCTTGGCTAGCGGGAGTAAAAGGAATACGCAGTATTTT | CASSILASGSKRNTQYF
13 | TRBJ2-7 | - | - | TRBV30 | TGTGCCTGGAGTCTGGGGGCGTTGTACGAGCAGTACTTC | CAWSLGALYEQYF
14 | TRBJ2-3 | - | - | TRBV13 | TGTGCCAGCAGCTTCGGCGGGGTTGCAGATACGCAGTATTTT | CASSFGGVADTQYF
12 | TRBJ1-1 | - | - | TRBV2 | TGTGCCAGCATCCTTGAGGGCACTGAAGCTTTCTTT | CASILEGTEAFF
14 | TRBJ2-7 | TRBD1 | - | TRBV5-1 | TGCGCCAGCAGCTTGAGGGACAGGGTCTACGAGCAGTACTTC | CASSLRDRVYEQYF